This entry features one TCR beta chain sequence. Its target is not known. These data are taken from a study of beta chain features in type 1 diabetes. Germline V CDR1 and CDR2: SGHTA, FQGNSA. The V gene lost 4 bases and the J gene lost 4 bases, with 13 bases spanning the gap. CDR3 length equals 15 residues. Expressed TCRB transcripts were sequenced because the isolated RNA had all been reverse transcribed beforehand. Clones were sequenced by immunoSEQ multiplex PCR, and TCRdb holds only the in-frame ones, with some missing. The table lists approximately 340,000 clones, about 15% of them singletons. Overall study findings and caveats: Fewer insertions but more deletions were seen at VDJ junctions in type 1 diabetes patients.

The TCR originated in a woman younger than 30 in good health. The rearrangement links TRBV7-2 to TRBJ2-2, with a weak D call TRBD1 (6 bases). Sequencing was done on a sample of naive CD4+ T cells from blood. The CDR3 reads CASSSGEWGTGELFF. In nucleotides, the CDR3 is TGTGCCAGCAGCTCAGGGGAATGGGGCACCGGGGAGCTGTTTTTT.